The entry below gives a single T cell receptor beta chain sequence along with its context. TCRdb redid the calling of the 5' RACE reads with MiXCR, one entry per CDR3 protein. The table includes more than 70,000 distinct CDR3 sequences, roughly 15% detected once. This entry is derived from a study of early T cells in non-severe SARS-CoV-2 infection. At the level of the study: Bulk RNA isolated from unsorted whole blood underwent sequencing; chains were not paired.

The origin of this receptor is an adult who was a healthcare worker with PCR-confirmed SARS-CoV-2 infection or an uninfected control (not recorded which). The sample consisted of whole blood.

CDR3 residues: CASSPLRTAEQYF. The CDR3, as DNA: TGTGCCAGCAGCCCCCTGCGGACAGCAGAGCAGTACTTC. The rearrangement links TRBV14 to TRBJ2-7, with D tentatively TRBD1 (6 bases). CDR1 is SGHDN, CDR2 FVKESK, per germline. The CDR3 is 13 amino acids. The V gene lost 4 bases and the J gene lost 7 bases, with 14 bases spanning the gap.